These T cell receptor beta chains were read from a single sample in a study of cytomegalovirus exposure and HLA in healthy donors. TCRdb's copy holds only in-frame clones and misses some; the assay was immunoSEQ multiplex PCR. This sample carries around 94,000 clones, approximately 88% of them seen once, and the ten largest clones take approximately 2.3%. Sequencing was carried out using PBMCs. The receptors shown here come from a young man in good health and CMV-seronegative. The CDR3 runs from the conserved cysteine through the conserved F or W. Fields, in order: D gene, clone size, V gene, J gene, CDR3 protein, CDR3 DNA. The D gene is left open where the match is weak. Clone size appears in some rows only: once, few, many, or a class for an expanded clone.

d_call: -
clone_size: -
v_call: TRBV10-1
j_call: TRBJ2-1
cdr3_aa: CASSESTVQLYNEQFF
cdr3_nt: TGCGCCAGCAGTGAGTCGACTGTGCAACTCTACAATGAGCAGTTCTTC

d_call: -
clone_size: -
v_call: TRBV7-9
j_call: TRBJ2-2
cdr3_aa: CASSLVAVTTGELFF
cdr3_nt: TGTGCCAGCAGCTTAGTGGCGGTAACCACCGGGGAGCTGTTTTTT

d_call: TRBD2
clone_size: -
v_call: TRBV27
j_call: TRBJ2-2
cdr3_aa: CASTSRDSGTSGRGRELFF
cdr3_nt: TGTGCCAGCACTTCCCGGGACAGCGGGACTAGCGGGAGGGGTCGGGAGCTGTTTTTT

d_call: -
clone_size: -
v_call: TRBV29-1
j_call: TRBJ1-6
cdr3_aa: CSVGQLDNSPLHF
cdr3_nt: TGCAGCGTAGGACAGTTGGATAATTCACCCCTCCACTTT

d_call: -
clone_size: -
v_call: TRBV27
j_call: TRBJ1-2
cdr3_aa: CASSLTANYGYTF
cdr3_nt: TGTGCCAGCAGTTTGACAGCAAACTATGGCTACACCTTC

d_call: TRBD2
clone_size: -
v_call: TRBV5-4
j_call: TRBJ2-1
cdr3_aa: CASSLGGRASNEQFF
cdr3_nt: TGTGCCAGCAGCTTGGGAGGGAGGGCTTCCAATGAGCAGTTCTTC

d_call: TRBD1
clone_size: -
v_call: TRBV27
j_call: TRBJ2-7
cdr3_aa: CASSSATGTYEQYF
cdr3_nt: TGTGCCAGCAGTTCCGCGACAGGGACCTACGAGCAGTACTTC

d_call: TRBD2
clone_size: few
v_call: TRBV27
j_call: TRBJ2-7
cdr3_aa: CASSLLGASGRYEQYF
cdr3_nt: TGTGCCAGCAGTCTATTGGGGGCTAGCGGGAGGTACGAGCAGTACTTC

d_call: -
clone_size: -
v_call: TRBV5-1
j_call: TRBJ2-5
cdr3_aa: CASSTRWGGIEETQYF
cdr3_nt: TGCGCCAGCAGCACGCGTTGGGGGGGCATAGAAGAGACCCAGTACTTC

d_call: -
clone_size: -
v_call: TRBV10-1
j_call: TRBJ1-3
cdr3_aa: CASSDFGNTIYF
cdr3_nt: TGCGCCAGCAGTGACTTTGGAAACACCATATATTTT

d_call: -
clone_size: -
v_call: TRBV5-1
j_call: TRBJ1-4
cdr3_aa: CASSMDSTNEKLFF
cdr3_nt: TGCGCCAGCAGCATGGACAGTACTAATGAAAAACTGTTTTTT

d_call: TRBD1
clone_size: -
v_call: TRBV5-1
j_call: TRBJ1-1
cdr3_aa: CASSSYTGAPWGTEAFF
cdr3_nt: TGCGCCAGCAGCTCATATACAGGGGCTCCCTGGGGCACTGAAGCTTTCTTT

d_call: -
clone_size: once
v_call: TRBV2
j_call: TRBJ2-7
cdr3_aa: CASSETARTYEQYF
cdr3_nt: TGTGCCAGCAGTGAAACCGCCAGAACCTACGAGCAGTACTTC

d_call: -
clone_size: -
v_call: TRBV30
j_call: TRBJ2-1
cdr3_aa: CAWSVYSYNEQFF
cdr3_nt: TGTGCCTGGAGTGTTTACAGCTACAATGAGCAGTTCTTC

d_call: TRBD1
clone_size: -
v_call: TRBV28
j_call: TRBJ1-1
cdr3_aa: CASSHTGTGAKAFF
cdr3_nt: TGTGCCAGCAGCCACACCGGGACAGGGGCTAAAGCTTTCTTT

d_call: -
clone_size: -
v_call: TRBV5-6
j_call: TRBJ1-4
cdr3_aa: CASGQGITNEKLFF
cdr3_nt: TGTGCCAGCGGGCAGGGTATAACTAATGAAAAACTGTTTTTT

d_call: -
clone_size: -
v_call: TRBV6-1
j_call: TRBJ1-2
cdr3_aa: CASSEIGDILYYGYTF
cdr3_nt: TGTGCCAGCAGTGAAATCGGGGACATACTTTACTATGGCTACACCTTC

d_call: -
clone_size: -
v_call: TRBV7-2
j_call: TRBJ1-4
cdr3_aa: CASSLGPGGEKLFF
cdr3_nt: TGTGCCAGCAGCTTAGGCCCGGGAGGGGAAAAACTGTTTTTT

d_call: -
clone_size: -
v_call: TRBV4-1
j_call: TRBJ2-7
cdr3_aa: CASSHQVAYEQYF
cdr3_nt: TGCGCCAGCAGCCATCAGGTAGCCTACGAGCAGTACTTC

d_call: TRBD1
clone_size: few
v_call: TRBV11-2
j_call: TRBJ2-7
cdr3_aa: CASSLDSARTGPNSYEQYF
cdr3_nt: TGTGCCAGCAGCTTAGATTCCGCCCGGACAGGACCTAACTCCTACGAGCAGTACTTC

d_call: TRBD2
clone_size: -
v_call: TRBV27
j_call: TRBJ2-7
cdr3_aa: CASSPGLASYEQYF
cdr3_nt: TGTGCCAGCAGCCCGGGACTAGCAAGCTACGAGCAGTACTTC

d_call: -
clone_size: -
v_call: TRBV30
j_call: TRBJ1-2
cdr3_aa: CAGEPGVNYGYTF
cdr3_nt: TGTGCCGGAGAGCCGGGGGTTAACTATGGCTACACCTTC

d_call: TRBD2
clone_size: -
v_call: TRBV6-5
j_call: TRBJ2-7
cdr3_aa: CASSYFGTSGEQYF
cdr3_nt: TGTGCCAGCAGTTACTTTGGGACTAGCGGCGAGCAGTACTTC

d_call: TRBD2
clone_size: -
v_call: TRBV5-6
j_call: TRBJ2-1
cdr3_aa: CASSLRTSGYSYNEQFF
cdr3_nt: TGTGCCAGCAGTCTGAGGACTAGCGGATACTCCTACAATGAGCAGTTCTTC

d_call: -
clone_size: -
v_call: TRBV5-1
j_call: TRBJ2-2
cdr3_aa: CASSPSGQPNTGELFF
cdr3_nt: TGCGCCAGCAGCCCGTCGGGACAACCGAACACCGGGGAGCTGTTTTTT

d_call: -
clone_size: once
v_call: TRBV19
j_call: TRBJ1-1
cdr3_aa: CASTRGRSRGDAFF
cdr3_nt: TGTGCCAGTACCCGAGGCCGGTCCCGCGGTGACGCTTTCTTT

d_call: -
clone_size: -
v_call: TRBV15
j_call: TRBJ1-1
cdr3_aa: CATSRDLNRDTEAFF
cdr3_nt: TGTGCCACCAGCAGAGATCTGAACCGCGACACTGAAGCTTTCTTT

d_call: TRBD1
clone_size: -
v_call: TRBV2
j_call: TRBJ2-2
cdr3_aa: CASRGQGLLANTGELFF
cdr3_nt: TGTGCCAGCAGGGGACAGGGCCTTCTCGCGAACACCGGGGAGCTGTTTTTT

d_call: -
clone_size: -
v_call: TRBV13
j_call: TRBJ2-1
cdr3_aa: CASSLLRRALMGNEQFF
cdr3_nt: TGTGCCAGCAGCTTATTAAGGCGGGCCCTGATGGGGAATGAGCAGTTCTTC

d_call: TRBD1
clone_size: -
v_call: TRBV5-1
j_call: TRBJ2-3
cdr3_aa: CASSRQGGDTQYF
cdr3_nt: TGCGCCAGCAGCAGACAGGGTGGAGATACGCAGTATTTT

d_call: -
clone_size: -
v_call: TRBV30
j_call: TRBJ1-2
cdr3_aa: CAWSVGGEGYGYTF
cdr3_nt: TGTGCCTGGAGTGTAGGGGGAGAAGGATATGGCTACACCTTC

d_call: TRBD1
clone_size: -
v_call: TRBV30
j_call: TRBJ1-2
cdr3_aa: CAWSIQGVYGYTF
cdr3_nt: TGTGCCTGGAGTATACAGGGGGTCTATGGCTACACCTTC

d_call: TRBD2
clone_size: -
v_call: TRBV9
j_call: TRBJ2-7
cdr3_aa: CASSAPGTSSGGEQYF
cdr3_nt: TGTGCCAGCAGCGCCCCCGGGACTAGTAGTGGGGGGGAGCAGTACTTC

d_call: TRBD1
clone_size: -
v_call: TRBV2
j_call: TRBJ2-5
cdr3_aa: CASRGTGVPQETQYF
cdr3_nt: TGTGCCAGCAGGGGGACAGGCGTTCCACAAGAGACCCAGTACTTC

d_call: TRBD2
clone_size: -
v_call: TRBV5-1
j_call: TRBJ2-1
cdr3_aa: CASSLLTSGNGEGQFF
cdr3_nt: TGCGCCAGCAGCTTGTTGACTAGCGGGAATGGGGAGGGGCAGTTCTTC

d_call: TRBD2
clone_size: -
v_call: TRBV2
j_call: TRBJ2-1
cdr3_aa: CASSEGTSRNEQFF
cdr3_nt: TGTGCCAGCAGTGAAGGGACTAGCCGTAATGAGCAGTTCTTC

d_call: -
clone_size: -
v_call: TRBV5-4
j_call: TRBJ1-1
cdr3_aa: CASSPVGRGGSEAFF
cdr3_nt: TGTGCCAGCAGCCCAGTCGGGAGGGGAGGATCTGAAGCTTTCTTT

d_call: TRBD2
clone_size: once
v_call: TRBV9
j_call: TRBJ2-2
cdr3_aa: CASSGLAGAGELFF
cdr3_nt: TGTGCCAGCAGCGGACTAGCGGGAGCCGGGGAGCTGTTTTTT

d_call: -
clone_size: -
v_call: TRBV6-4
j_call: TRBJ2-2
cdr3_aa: CASSDSGVTGELFF
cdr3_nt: TGTGCCAGCAGTGACTCCGGGGTTACCGGGGAGCTGTTTTTT

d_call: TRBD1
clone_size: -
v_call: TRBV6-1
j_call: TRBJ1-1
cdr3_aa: CASSSLEAGGREAFF
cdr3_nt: TGTGCCAGCAGTTCCCTCGAGGCAGGGGGTCGTGAAGCTTTCTTT

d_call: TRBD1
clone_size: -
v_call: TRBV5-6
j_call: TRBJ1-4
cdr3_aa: CASRSGTGYEKLFF
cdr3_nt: TGTGCCAGCAGGTCCGGGACAGGGTATGAAAAACTGTTTTTT

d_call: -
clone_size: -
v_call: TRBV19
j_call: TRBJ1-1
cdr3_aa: CASSYSEGTEAFF
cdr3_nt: TGTGCCAGTAGTTACAGTGAGGGCACTGAAGCTTTCTTT

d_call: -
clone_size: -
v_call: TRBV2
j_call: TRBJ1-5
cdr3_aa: CASSGQEPNYQPQHF
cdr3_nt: TGTGCCAGCAGTGGACAGGAGCCGAATTATCAGCCCCAGCATTTT

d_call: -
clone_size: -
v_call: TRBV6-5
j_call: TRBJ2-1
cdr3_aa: CASSRYNEQFF
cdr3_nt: TGTGCCAGCAGCCGCTACAATGAGCAGTTCTTC

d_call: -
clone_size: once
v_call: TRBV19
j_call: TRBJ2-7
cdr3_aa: CASSINGGRINEQYF
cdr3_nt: TGTGCCAGTAGTATAAACGGGGGGCGCATCAACGAGCAGTACTTC

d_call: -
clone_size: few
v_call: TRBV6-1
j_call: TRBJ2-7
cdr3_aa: CASSEYSYEQYF
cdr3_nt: TGTGCCAGCAGTGAGTACAGCTACGAGCAGTACTTC

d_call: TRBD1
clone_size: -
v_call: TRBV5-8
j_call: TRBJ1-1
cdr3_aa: CASSFASGGVNTEAFF
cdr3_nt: TGTGCCAGCAGCTTCGCATCAGGGGGCGTGAACACTGAAGCTTTCTTT

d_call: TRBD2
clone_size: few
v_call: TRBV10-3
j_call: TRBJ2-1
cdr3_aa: CAISAGTSGYNEQFF
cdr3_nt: TGTGCCATCAGTGCCGGGACTAGCGGTTACAATGAGCAGTTCTTC